Following are 5 T cell receptor beta chains from one sample sequenced in a study of cytomegalovirus exposure and HLA in healthy donors. The PCR was carried out with 60 Vbeta primers and 13 Jbeta primers. Clones were sequenced by immunoSEQ multiplex PCR, and TCRdb holds only the in-frame ones, with some missing. The sample has approximately 100,000 clones, about 77% seen once. Sequencing input: PBMCs. The receptors originated from a woman aged 18-35 years in good health and CMV-seropositive.

This clone has only a few counts. The chain combines TRBV7-2 with TRBJ2-1; D gene uncertain. The CDR3 runs to 12 residues. Per germline, CDR1 SGHTA and CDR2 FQGNSA. With 2 bases removed from V and 7 bases from J, the gap between germline ends came to 6 bases. CDR3 sequence (DNA): TGTGCCAGCAGCTTACTGAGAAATGAGCAGTTCTTC. Protein sequence: CASSLLRNEQFF.

This chain links TRBV15 with TRBJ2-7; 7 nucleotides agree with TRBD1. The CDR3 loop spans 14 amino acids. The V and J ends lost 5 bases and 4 bases, in that order; junction bases with no gene match: 8. CDR1 is LNHNV, CDR2 YYDKDF, per germline (reference sequence). In nucleotides, the CDR3 is TGTGCCACCAGCTACCAGGGGGAAGGGTACGAGCAGTACTTC. Translated: CATSYQGEGYEQYF.

The DNA of the CDR3 is TGTGCCAGCAGCTTTACTAGCCTAGAGACCCAGTACTTC. It yields the protein CASSFTSLETQYF. This chain joins TRBV5-4 and TRBJ2-5; D is perhaps TRBD2 (6 bases). The CDR3 totals 13 residues. Trimming pared 2 bases from V and 4 bases from J, leaving 9 bases between. Germline-derived CDR1 and CDR2 are SGHNT and YYREEE (reference sequence).

The rearrangement uses TRBV11-2 and TRBJ2-7; tentatively, D is TRBD1 (6 bases). The CDR3 is 16 residues long. In germline, CDR1 is SGHAT, CDR2 FQNNGV. Trimming pared 5 bases from V and 2 bases from J, leaving 19 bases between. CDR3 protein: CASSAPDRKYPYEQYF. The CDR3 bases are TGTGCCAGCAGCGCTCCGGACAGAAAGTATCCCTACGAGCAGTACTTC.

This chain uses TRBV27 with TRBJ1-3, with TRBD1 identical over 7 bases. Per germline, CDR1 MNHEY and CDR2 SMNVEV (reference sequence). This CDR3 has 14 residues. Germline trimming cut 5 bases from V and 2 bases from J; bases unmatched to any gene: 3. CDR3 region: CASSITGAGNTIYF. The CDR3 DNA follows: TGTGCCAGCAGTATAACAGGGGCTGGAAACACCATATATTTT.